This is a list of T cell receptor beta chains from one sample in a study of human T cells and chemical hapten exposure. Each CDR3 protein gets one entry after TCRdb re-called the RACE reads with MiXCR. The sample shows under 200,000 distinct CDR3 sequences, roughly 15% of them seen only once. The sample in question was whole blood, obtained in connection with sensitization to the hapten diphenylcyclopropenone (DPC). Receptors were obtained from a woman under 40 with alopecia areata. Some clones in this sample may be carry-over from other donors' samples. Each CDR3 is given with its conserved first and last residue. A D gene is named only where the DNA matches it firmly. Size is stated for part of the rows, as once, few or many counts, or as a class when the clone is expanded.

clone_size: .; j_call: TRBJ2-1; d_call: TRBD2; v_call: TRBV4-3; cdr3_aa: CASSQGSWGTSGRVNEQFF; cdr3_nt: TGCGCCAGCAGCCAAGGATCGTGGGGGACTAGCGGGAGGGTTAATGAGCAGTTCTTC
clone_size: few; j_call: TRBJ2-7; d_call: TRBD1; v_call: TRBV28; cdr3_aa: CASSRPGQGTYEQYF; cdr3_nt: TGTGCCAGCAGTAGACCGGGACAGGGGACCTACGAGCAGTACTTC
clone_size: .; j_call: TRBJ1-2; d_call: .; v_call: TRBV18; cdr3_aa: CASSTQDAVGHTF; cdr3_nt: TGTGCCAGCTCAACCCAGGATGCAGTAGGCCACACCTTC
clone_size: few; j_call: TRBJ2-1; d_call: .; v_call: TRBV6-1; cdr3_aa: CASRPPLWSSYNEQFF; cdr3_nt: TGTGCCAGTCGTCCCCCCCTTTGGAGCTCCTACAATGAGCAGTTCTTC
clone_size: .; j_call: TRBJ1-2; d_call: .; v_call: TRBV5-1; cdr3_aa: CASSLSGAADGYTF; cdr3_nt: TGCGCCAGCAGCTTGTCGGGGGCGGCGGATGGCTACACCTTC
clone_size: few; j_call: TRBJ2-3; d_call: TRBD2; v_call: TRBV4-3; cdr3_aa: CASSQDPPGGATDTQYF; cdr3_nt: TGCGCCAGCAGCCAAGATCCCCCGGGGGGGGCCACAGATACGCAGTATTTT
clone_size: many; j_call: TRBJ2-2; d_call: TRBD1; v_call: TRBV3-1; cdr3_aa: CASSRTGITGELFF; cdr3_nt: TGTGCCAGCAGCCGGACAGGGATCACCGGGGAGCTGTTTTTT
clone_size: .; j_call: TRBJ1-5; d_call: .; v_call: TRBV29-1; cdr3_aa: CSVSSGLGQPQHF; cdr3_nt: TGCAGCGTTTCCAGTGGGCTGGGGCAGCCCCAGCATTTT
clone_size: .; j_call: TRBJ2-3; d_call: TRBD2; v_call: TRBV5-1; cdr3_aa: CASSSGGATDTQYF; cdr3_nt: TGCGCCAGCAGCTCCGGGGGGGCTACAGATACGCAGTATTTT
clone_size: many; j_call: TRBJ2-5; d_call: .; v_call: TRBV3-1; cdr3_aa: CASSQAGLETQYF; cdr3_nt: TGTGCCAGCAGCCAAGCAGGTCTGGAGACCCAGTACTTC
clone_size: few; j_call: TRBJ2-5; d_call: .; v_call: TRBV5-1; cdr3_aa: CASSFREVPPKTQYF; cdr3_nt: TGCGCCAGCAGCTTTCGTGAAGTCCCCCCGAAGACCCAGTACTTC
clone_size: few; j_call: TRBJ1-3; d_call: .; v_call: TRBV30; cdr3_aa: CAWRYVGGNTIYF; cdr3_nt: TGTGCCTGGAGATATGTGGGTGGAAACACCATATATTTT